A single T cell receptor beta chain is shown here with its context. The specificity of this receptor is unknown. No much larger clone is present one base from it, and per-base qualities are unavailable. The library came from the immunoSEQ multiplex PCR assay. A mixture of 60 forward primers for TCR Vbeta segments and 13 reverse primers for TCR Jbeta segments was used in the multiplex PCR. The CDR3 region of rearranged TCR beta genes was amplified from genomic DNA by a multiplex PCR assay. The amplified TCR beta libraries were sequenced on the Illumina HiSeq System as 87-base-pair reads. Per the original workflow: A later analysis counted some 74 million unique TCR beta chains across the 690 or so repertoires, and around 9.9 million of these chains were shared by at least two donors. Raw reads were error-corrected and collapsed into unique sequences with a nearest-neighbor algorithm that merged closely related sequences to remove PCR and sequencing errors. V, D and J gene segments were assigned by aligning CDR3 sequences to IMGT reference sequences. For a sequence to be retained, a match of at least six nucleotides was required to both a V gene segment and a J gene segment. A rearrangement counted as productive if the CDR3 had no stop codons and remained in frame with V and J, and every other rearrangement counted as non-productive. Following IMGT convention, CDR3 was defined as the stretch from the second conserved V-encoded cysteine up to the conserved J-encoded phenylalanine. Sequences without an unambiguous match to a single V gene segment were excluded from the earlier analysis of approximately 560 of the donors. In an earlier analysis of 587 of the donors, a V segment was called functional when productive rearrangements were above 56.7%, and segregating when the standard deviation between donors exceeded 5%. A statistical classification framework was built for diagnosing cytomegalovirus status from the catalog of TCR beta chain sequences. V and J gene assignment, in a later analysis, came from comparing TCR nucleotide sequences with IMGT/GENE-DB human TR gene sequences. In a later analysis, CDR3 sequences and most-parsimonious VDJ recombination scenarios were assigned using the TCRdist pipeline. A later analysis defined each TCR beta chain by its CDR3 amino acid sequence plus V-gene family, and excluded reads lacking a unique V-gene family. As a way to deal with suspected cross-contamination and a sequencing artifact, a later analysis dropped nearly 600 nucleotide sequences that were highly shared and had low generation probability. In a later analysis, a clonal expansion index for each public chain was calculated from normalized within-repertoire ranks of inferred template counts. A later analysis computed generation probabilities with a VDJ recombination model fitted to out-of-frame rearrangements, and checked the results against IGoR. In a later analysis, TCR-TCR, TCR-HLA and TCR-CMV co-occurrence was scored with hypergeometric tests, and a repertoire-size bias correction was applied to TCR pairs. To estimate false discovery rates, a later analysis permuted the HLA or CMV assignments 20 times. In a later analysis, co-occurring TCRs were grouped using DBSCAN, and TCRdist sequence similarity was added for clustering within HLA-allele-positive subsets. Co-occurrence clustering excluded repertoires with fewer than 30,000 or more than 120,000 public chains, plus five with anomalous nucleotide sharing. TCRdb re-hosts the immuneACCESS table, in-frame sequences only. Its copies lack some clones; in the studies checked, an unresolved V gene accounts for under half of them, and the cause for the rest is not known. V and J calls and clone size are those listed in that table; D and trimming were worked out from the DNA. The sample table holds roughly 160,000 clones, of which almost 80% were seen once. Of the sample, under 1.5% falls within the top ten clones.

The data belong to a study of cytomegalovirus exposure and HLA in healthy donors (dated 2017 in TCRdb). Regarding the research as a whole: According to an earlier analysis of around 600 of the donors, roughly 180 million T cells yielded some 110 million unique TCR beta sequences and approximately 280 Gb of sequence data. Approximately 300 gigabases of sequencing data and 91 million or so unique TCR sequences made up an early release that covered around 640 HLA-typed donors. The genetic ancestry cluster associated with self-reported Caucasian donors included around 76% of the approximately 410 genotyped donors. The aim of the study was to test whether cataloging public T cell receptors could identify signatures of past pathogen exposure. The study used immunosequencing to profile the T cell repertoires of 666 subjects and linked those repertoires to cytomegalovirus serostatus. In addition to the first cohort of approximately 670 subjects, a separate validation cohort of under 150 different subjects was used. The study combined high-throughput TCR immunosequencing, statistical association of individual TCRs with disease status, and machine learning to predict cytomegalovirus infection status. A later analysis re-examined previously published TCR beta repertoires from several hundred donors and added high-resolution HLA genotyping to investigate patterns of TCR occurrence. Rather than using new phenotypic data, the later analysis identified candidate immune exposures from TCR beta sequences and from how often those sequences occurred across donors. In an earlier analysis of roughly 580 of the donors, high-throughput TCR beta sequencing was used to judge whether each TCR beta V gene segment behaved as functional or pseudogenic. Alongside the repertoire data, information on donor age, sex, ethnicity and CMV serostatus was compiled. A later genetic analysis took genome-wide SNP genotypes for about 55% of the 666 donors and used that subset as a discovery cohort. Every discovery cohort repertoire had been produced on one sequencing platform. HLA typing covered class I and class II loci at four-digit resolution. Typing coverage varied by locus: roughly 629-640 donors for A, B, C, DRB1 and DQB1; about 520 for DQA1; around 610 for DPA1; more than 450 for DPB1. A handful of DR-DQ haplotypes were treated as single units for association and clustering because of strong linkage in the cohort. Across some 400 genotyped donors of the cohort, an average of about 200,000 unique TCR beta nucleotide sequences per donor were sequenced, and roughly 18% of those sequences were non-productive. General study outcomes and caveats: Because some donors lacked HLA typing at each locus, the association tests relied only on the typed subset. According to a later analysis, parvovirus B19, influenza, CMV and Epstein-Barr virus appeared linked to several top co-occurrence clusters. The 87-base-pair reads could not distinguish some IMGT-functional V segments, including TRBV6-2 and TRBV6-3, so those segments were excluded. A group of highly shared sequence variants was considered likely to be a technical artifact of the sequencing pipeline. Specific HLA alleles were associated with 15,000 to 20,000 TCR beta sequences at a false discovery rate of 0.05 in a later analysis. According to the authors, the approach could potentially be generalized to other disease states and immunological phenotypes. In vitro tests confirmed that three of the cytomegalovirus-associated TCR beta chains recognize cytomegalovirus antigens. Cytomegalovirus status was reported to be diagnosed by the classifier with high specificity and sensitivity in both the original and validation cohorts. A further reported finding was that TCR beta sequences accurately predicted the HLA-A and HLA-B alleles for most subjects in the first cohort. A later genetic analysis reported fewer N-insertions in productive TCRs among donors in an Asian-associated ancestry cluster than the approximately 700-donor mean. An earlier analysis of some 590 of the donors showed that most TCR beta V segments appeared in productive rearrangements either about 90% or about 30% of the time, which broadly matched IMGT annotations. When HLA alleles, especially DR and DQ, strongly co-occurred, attributing TCR associations to individual alleles was difficult. Linkage disequilibrium might explain the correlated functional status among segregating V segments, but an unknown experimental factor could not be ruled out. The study gave a list of about 150 TCR beta chains associated with cytomegalovirus. In a later genetic analysis, a missense DCLRE1C variant was associated with V-gene and J-gene trimming of TCR beta chains, and the association was replicated in an independent cohort. According to a later analysis, TCR association rates differed among HLA loci, with DRB1 alleles showing the most associated TCRs and HLA-C alleles showing the fewest. Some 15 rarely observed V segments, including chromosome 9 orphons, were excluded from the earlier analysis of several hundred of the donors because counts were too low. Sequencing depth was assumed to be roughly uniform across donors in the presence/absence analyses, though that assumption may not hold. Only TCR beta chains were sequenced in this cohort, and the absence of alpha or paired-chain data limited detectable features. The only immune exposure information available for the cohort was CMV serostatus. In a later analysis, HLA-associated TCR beta chains showed more clonal expansion and lower generation probabilities than non-associated chains that were equally common. Most CMV-associated TCR beta chains appeared to be HLA-restricted in a later analysis, and the HLA associations seemed to be driven largely by CMV exposure. Most TCR sequences were seen in very few donors, while some public TCRs were found in many individuals.

The cohort comprised more than 550 healthy bone marrow donors. All cohort members were sampled while nominally healthy, although unrecorded immune exposures were likely present. The donor tested CMV seronegative and was one of the 352 seronegative cohort members. Every donor gave a peripheral blood sample, and the peripheral blood mononuclear cells from that sample were used for TCR beta sequencing. Genomic DNA extraction from the blood cell samples was performed with the Qiagen DNeasy Blood Extraction Kit. CDR1 and CDR2, looked up from the germline V gene, are LGHNA and YSLEER. V ends up 7 bases short and J 7 bases short, with an unmatched junction base count of 8. Including the terminal cysteine and phenylalanine, the CDR3 comprises 15 residues. CDR3 DNA only is kept here, 45 bases in frame from base 1.

This sequence uses TRBV4-3 and TRBJ1-6, and 9 junction bases match TRBD1. The sequence was collected from a man aged 25-45 years in good health and CMV-seronegative. Sequencing used PBMCs. The nucleotides read TGCGCCAGCAACTACCCGGGACAGGGAAATTCACCCCTCCACTTT. This gives the protein CASNYPGQGNSPLHF.